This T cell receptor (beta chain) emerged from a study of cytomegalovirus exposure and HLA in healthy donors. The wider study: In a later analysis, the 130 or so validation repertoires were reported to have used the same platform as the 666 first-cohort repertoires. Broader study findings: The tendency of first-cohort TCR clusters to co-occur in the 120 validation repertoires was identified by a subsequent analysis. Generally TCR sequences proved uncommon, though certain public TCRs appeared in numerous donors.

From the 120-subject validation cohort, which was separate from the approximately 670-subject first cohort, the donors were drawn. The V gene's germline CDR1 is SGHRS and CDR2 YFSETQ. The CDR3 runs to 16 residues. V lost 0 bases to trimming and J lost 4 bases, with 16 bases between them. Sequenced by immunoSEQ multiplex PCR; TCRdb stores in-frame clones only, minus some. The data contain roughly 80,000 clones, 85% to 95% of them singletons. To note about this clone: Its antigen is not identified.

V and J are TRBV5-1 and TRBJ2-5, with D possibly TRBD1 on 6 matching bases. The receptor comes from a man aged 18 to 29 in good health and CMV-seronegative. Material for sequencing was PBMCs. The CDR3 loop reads CASSLAPAGDVETQYF. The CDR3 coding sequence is TGCGCCAGCAGCTTGGCCCCGGCAGGGGATGTAGAGACCCAGTACTTC.